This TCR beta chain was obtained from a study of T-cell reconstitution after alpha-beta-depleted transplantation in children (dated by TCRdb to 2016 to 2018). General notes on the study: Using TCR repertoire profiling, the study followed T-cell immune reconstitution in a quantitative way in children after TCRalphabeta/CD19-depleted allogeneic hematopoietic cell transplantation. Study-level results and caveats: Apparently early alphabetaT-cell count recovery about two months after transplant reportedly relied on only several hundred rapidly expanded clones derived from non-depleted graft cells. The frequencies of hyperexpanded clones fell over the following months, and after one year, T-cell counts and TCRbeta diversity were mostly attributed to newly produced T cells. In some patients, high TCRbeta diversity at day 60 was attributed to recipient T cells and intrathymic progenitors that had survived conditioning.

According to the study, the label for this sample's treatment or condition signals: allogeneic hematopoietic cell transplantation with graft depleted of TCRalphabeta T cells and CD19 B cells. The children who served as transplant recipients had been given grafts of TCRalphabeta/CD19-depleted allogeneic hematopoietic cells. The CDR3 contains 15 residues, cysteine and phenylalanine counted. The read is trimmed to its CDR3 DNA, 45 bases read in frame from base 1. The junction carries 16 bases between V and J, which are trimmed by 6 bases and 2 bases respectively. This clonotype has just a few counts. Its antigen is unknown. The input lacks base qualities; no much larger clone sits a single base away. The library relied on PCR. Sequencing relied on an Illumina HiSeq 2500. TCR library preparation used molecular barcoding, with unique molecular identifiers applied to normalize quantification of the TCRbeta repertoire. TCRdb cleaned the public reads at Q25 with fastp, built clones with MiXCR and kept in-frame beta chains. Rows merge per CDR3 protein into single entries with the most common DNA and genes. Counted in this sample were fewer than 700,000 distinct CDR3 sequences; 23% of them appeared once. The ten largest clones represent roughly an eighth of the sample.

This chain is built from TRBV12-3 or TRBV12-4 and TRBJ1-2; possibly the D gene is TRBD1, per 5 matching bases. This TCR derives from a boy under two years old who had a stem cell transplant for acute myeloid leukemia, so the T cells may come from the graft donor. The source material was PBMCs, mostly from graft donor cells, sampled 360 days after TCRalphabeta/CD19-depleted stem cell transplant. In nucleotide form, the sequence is TGTGCCAGCAGCAACAAGGGGTTCAACAACTATGGCTACACCTTC. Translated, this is CASSNKGFNNYGYTF.